Below, 18 T cell receptor beta chains from the same sample are listed, as sequenced in a study of blood T cell repertoires in COVID-19. Assay used: immunoSEQ multiplex PCR; TCRdb lists only in-frame clones, some missing. There are 55,000 to 80,000 clones in the sample; around 82% occur only once, and 5% to 6.5% lies in the top ten. Sequencing was done on a sample of peripheral blood. The receptors were gathered from a middle-aged man with active COVID-19.

The chain carries TRBV5-1 and TRBJ1-2; D is uncertain. The CDR3 has 13 residues. Looked up from germline, CDR1 is SGHRS and CDR2 is YFSETQ. V lost 0 bases, J lost 6 bases, and 9 bases lay in between. CDR3 nucleotides: TGCGCCAGCAGCTTGGATCTTGGAGATGGCTACACCTTC. As protein: CASSLDLGDGYTF. The full variable domain, completed using reference TRBV5-1 and TRBJ1-2, is KAGVTQTPRYLIKTRGQQVTLSCSPISGHRSVSWYQQTPGQGLQFLFEYFSETQRNKGNFPGRFSGRQFSNSRSEMNVSTLELGDSALYLCASSLDLGDGYTFGSGTRLTVV.

The V call is TRBV2, the J call TRBJ2-7, with 7 nucleotides matching TRBD1. Unmatched junction bases numbered 6, after V lost 6 bases and J lost 1 base. The CDR3 contains 14 residues. Per the germline V gene, CDR1 is SNHLY and CDR2 is FYNNEI. The CDR3 sequence is CASRGTATSYEQYF. CDR3 DNA: TGTGCCAGCAGAGGGACAGCTACTTCCTACGAGCAGTACTTC.

The sample holds one count of this clone. V and J are TRBV4-3 and TRBJ2-3; 9 nucleotides agree with TRBD2. This CDR3 is built from 17 residues. Trimming at V came to 0 bases and at J to 4 bases, leaving 8 bases not matched to a gene. Germline CDR1 reads LGHNA; CDR2 reads YSLEER. CDR3 region: CASSQDAAGGPPDTQYF. CDR3 bases: TGCGCCAGCAGCCAAGATGCGGCGGGAGGGCCCCCAGATACGCAGTATTTT.

The chain carries TRBV5-1 and TRBJ2-7, with 14 bases fitting TRBD2. The junction had 10 bases not matched to a gene; V was cut back by 2 bases and J by 0 bases. This CDR3 has 19 residues. Germline CDR1 is SGHRS and CDR2 is YFSETQ. For the CDR3, the DNA is TGCGCCAGCAGCTTTGGGGGACTAGCGGGAGACCATTACTCCTACGAGCAGTACTTC. This codes for CASSFGGLAGDHYSYEQYF.

The rearrangement joins TRBV3-1 (or the pseudogene TRBV3-2) to TRBJ1-2; 9 nucleotides agree with TRBD1. The CDR3 length is 14 residues. Germline loops: CDR1 LGHDT, CDR2 YNNKEL (reference sequence). J was trimmed by 2 bases and V by 3 bases; bases with no gene match: 1. The DNA for the CDR3 is TGTGCCAGCAGCCACGGGACAGGGAACTATGGCTACACCTTC. It is translated as CASSHGTGNYGYTF.

The chain has TRBV6-2 or TRBV6-3 and TRBJ2-7; TRBD1 agrees at 10 bases. V was pared by 2 bases and J by 1 base, with 8 bases of the junction left unmatched. Germline CDR1 reads MNHEY; CDR2 reads SVGEGT. This CDR3 has 17 residues. The CDR3 region has the DNA TGTGCCAGCAGTTACCCTCCGGGACAGGGGACTTCCTACGAGCAGTACTTC. It yields the protein CASSYPPGQGTSYEQYF.

This rearrangement joins TRBV2 to TRBJ1-2, with TRBD1 as a possible D gene (5 bases). V lost 8 bases and J 0 bases, leaving 22 bases between the germline ends. Per germline, CDR1 SNHLY and CDR2 FYNNEI. This CDR3 region has 17 residues. The CDR3 loop is CASSQGGANLANYGYTF. Here the CDR3 DNA reads TGTGCCAGCTCCCAGGGAGGGGCAAATTTAGCTAACTATGGCTACACCTTC.

The V and J genes are TRBV6-5 and TRBJ1-6; 7 bases are shared with TRBD1. Germline trimming cut 7 bases from V and 9 bases from J; bases unmatched to any gene: 6. The CDR3 runs 13 residues. Germline values: CDR1 MNHEY, CDR2 SVGAGI. CDR3 in DNA: TGTGCCAGCACTGGGACAGTAGGTTCACCCCTCCACTTT. The encoded protein is CASTGTVGSPLHF.

This clone was detected only a few times. The chain recombines TRBV6-2 or TRBV6-3 with TRBJ2-7; 12 nucleotides match TRBD2. V lost 0 bases to trimming and J lost 4 bases; unmatched junction nucleotides: 4. The CDR3 has 16 amino acids. CDR1 is MNHEY, CDR2 SVGEGT, per germline. The CDR3 here is CASSYSTSGRMYEQYF. The DNA for the CDR3 is TGTGCCAGCAGTTACTCGACTAGCGGGAGAATGTACGAGCAGTACTTC.

The chain carries TRBV3-1 (or the pseudogene TRBV3-2) and TRBJ2-2; D perhaps matches TRBD1 (7 bases). V dropped 3 bases and J dropped 4 bases, with 15 bases sitting between them. Germline V gene lookup returns CDR1 LGHDT and CDR2 YNNKEL (reference sequence). This CDR3 has 16 amino acids. The CDR3 nucleotides read TGTGCCAGCAGCCAGGTGAGACAGGGAGGCACCGGGGAGCTGTTTTTT. It yields the protein CASSQVRQGGTGELFF.

The chain couples TRBV4-2 to TRBJ2-1; D possibly corresponds to TRBD2 (6 bases). V was pared by 3 bases and J by 6 bases, with 15 bases between. The CDR3 is made up of 15 amino acids. Germline loops: CDR1 LGHNA, CDR2 YNFKEQ. The CDR3 loop is CASSHGRDTVNEQFF. The CDR3 DNA reads TGTGCCAGCAGCCATGGGCGGGATACCGTCAATGAGCAGTTCTTC.

V and J are TRBV7-2 and TRBJ1-2; 10 positions agree with TRBD1. The junction had 10 bases not matched to a gene; V was cut back by 7 bases and J by 5 bases. The CDR3 has 15 amino acids. The germline V gene encodes CDR1 SGHTA and CDR2 FQGNSA. CDR3 nucleotides: TGTGCCAGCACCTACGGGGTGGGACAGGGGTATGGCTACACCTTC. This sequence encodes CASTYGVGQGYGYTF.

This chain uses TRBV5-6 with TRBJ2-7, with TRBD1 identical over 10 bases. CDR1 is SGHDT, CDR2 YYEEEE, per germline. The CDR3 extends over 15 amino acids. V lost 4 bases and J lost 0; bases outside the gene matches: 4. The CDR3: CASSARDRGSYEQYF. The DNA of the CDR3 is TGTGCCAGCAGCGCCCGGGACAGGGGCTCCTACGAGCAGTACTTC.

This chain links TRBV10-3 with TRBJ1-1; 9 bases map to TRBD1. The CDR3 totals 15 residues. V gave up 2 bases and J gave up 1 base; unmatched junction bases: 2. The germline gives CDR1 ENHRY, CDR2 SYGVKD. The CDR3 DNA reads TGTGCCATCAGTGAGGGACAGGGGACGAACACTGAAGCTTTCTTT. This codes for CAISEGQGTNTEAFF.

The CDR3 DNA sequence: TGTGCCAGCAGCTTAGCCGGTCAGGGCGATATCTATGGCTACACCTTC. This gives the protein CASSLAGQGDIYGYTF. This chain joins TRBV7-6 and TRBJ1-2; a possible D gene is TRBD1 (5 bases). Germline-derived CDR1 and CDR2 are SGHVS and FNYEAQ. There are 16 residues in the CDR3. V lost 0 bases and J lost 4, with 15 bases in between. Using reference TRBV7-6 and TRBJ1-2 for the parts outside the CDR3, the full variable domain is GAGVSQSPRYKVTKRGQDVALRCDPISGHVSLYWYRQALGQGPEFLTYFNYEAQQDKSGLPNDRFSAERPEGSISTLTIQRTEQRDSAMYRCASSLAGQGDIYGYTFGSGTRLTVV.

This clone was picked up a small number of times. The CDR3 nucleotides read TGTGCCAGCAGTGCTGACAGGGCCGGGAATGAAAAACTGTTTTTT. This gives the protein CASSADRAGNEKLFF. V and J are TRBV2 and TRBJ1-4; 7 nucleotides agree with TRBD1. CDR3 length: 15 residues. Germline V gene sequence: CDR1 SNHLY, CDR2 FYNNEI. Trimming removed 4 bases from V and 5 bases from J; junction bases left unmatched: 7.

Only one count was recorded for this clone. The CDR3 region is CASSFTGGFTDTQYF. The CDR3 nucleotides are TGTGCCAGCAGCTTCACGGGGGGCTTCACAGATACGCAGTATTTT. V gene TRBV11-1 combines with J gene TRBJ2-3; TRBD2 is a possible D gene (7 bases). The CDR3 totals 15 residues. Trimming removed 3 bases from V and 2 bases from J, with 12 bases in between. Germline V gene lookup returns CDR1 SGHAT and CDR2 FQDESV (reference sequence).

This rearrangement joins TRBV27 to TRBJ1-2; perhaps TRBD1 as D (6 bases). This CDR3 comprises 14 residues. Trimming pared 2 bases from V and 4 bases from J, leaving 11 bases between. Germline V CDR1 and CDR2: MNHEY, SMNVEV (reference sequence). CDR3 sequence (DNA): TGTGCCAGCAGTTTAAAAGAACAGGGCTATGGCTACACCTTC. This codes for CASSLKEQGYGYTF.